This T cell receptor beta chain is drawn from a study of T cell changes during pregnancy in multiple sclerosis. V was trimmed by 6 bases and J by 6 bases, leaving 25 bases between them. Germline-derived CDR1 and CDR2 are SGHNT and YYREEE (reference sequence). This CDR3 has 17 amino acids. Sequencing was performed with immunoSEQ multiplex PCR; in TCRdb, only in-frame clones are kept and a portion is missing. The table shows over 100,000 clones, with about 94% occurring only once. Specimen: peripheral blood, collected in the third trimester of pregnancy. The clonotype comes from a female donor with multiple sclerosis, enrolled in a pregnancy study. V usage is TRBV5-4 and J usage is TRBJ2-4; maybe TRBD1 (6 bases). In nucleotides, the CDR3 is TGTGCCAGCACAGTCCTGGACGACAGGACATACAGAAACATTCAGTACTTC. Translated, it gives CASTVLDDRTYRNIQYF.